This T cell receptor beta chain was profiled in a study of Ad26.COV2.S vaccination and SARS-CoV-2 variants. Study outcomes and limitations: Measurements of TCR breadth and depth may have given underestimates of the total T cell responses. While placebo recipients had lower spike-specific TCR breadth, vaccine recipients had more.

As for this clone: Its antigen is still unknown.

As for treatment: over 15 received Ad26.COV2.S at low or high dose, single or two shots; a few received placebo; per-sample allocation not given. Material that was analyzed had been drawn on day 63 after the first vaccine or placebo injection. Clones were read by immunoSEQ multiplex PCR, and TCRdb kept only the in-frame ones, dropping some. In the table there are fewer than 900,000 clones, approximately 88% of which are singletons. The source is a person between 18 and 65 years old who received the Ad26.COV2.S COVID-19 vaccine or a placebo. Sequenced material: peripheral blood, taken in a trial of Ad26.COV2.S vaccine versus placebo.

CDR3 residues: CASSQRDSYNEQFF. For the CDR3, the DNA is TGTGCCAGCAGCCAGCGGGACTCCTACAATGAGCAGTTCTTC. The V call is TRBV3-1 (or the pseudogene TRBV3-2), the J call TRBJ2-1, with a weak D call TRBD2 (6 bases). V lost 3 bases to trimming and J lost 0 bases, with 6 bases between them. This CDR3 comprises 14 residues. Germline CDR1 reads LGHDT; CDR2 reads YNNKEL (reference sequence).